This T cell receptor (beta chain) was observed in a study of blood T cell repertoires in COVID-19 (dated by TCRdb to 2018 to 2020). In the study overall: The collaborator samples originated in the United States, Italy and Spain and spanned the acute and convalescent phases of COVID-19. The material from the prospective study consisted of cDNA or gDNA derived from T cells, B-cell-depleted T cells, or PBMCs. The dataset comprised deeply sampled blood TCRbeta repertoires from subjects exposed to, actively infected with, or recovered from COVID-19. The repertoires were released in a freely available public database intended as a resource for research on the immune response to SARS-CoV-2. The samples were drawn from two sources: the first 160 participants of the ongoing ImmuneRACE study, and 950 to 1,500 subjects contributed by 6 global collaborators. Sample metadata almost always included a de-identified subject ID, COVID-19 status, age in years and sex. Where available, HLA class I and class II types were taken from metadata supplied by the sample provider and were not determined by assay-based typing. Paper-wide results and their limitations: How much clinical and demographic metadata was included differed by source and by participant, and the metadata was provided uncurated.

As encoded in the germline V gene, CDR1 is SNHLY while CDR2 is FYNNEI. The cysteine opens and the phenylalanine closes a CDR3 of 15 amino acids. Only CDR3 DNA is held: 45 bases, read in frame from base 1. Concerning this clone: No antigen is known for it. Its ends do not fully match the called genes, so a read error is possible. Other DNA sequences within the sample encode an identical CDR3.

The collaborating institutions used their own protocols to collect whole blood in K2EDTA tubes. For TCRbeta analysis, collaborator samples were shipped as frozen whole blood, as isolated PBMCs, or as DNA extracted from either sample type. The immunoSEQ Assay, a bias-controlled multiplex PCR, was used to amplify TCRbeta CDR3 regions from genomic DNA. The published analysis was carried out like this. The number of nucleated cells in each sample was estimated by amplification of reference gene primers within the assay. Sequence reads were collapsed and filtered to measure the absolute abundance of every unique TCRbeta CDR3 rearrangement. For each sample, productive Simpson clonality was calculated as the square root of Simpson's diversity index across productive rearrangements. The table was pulled from immuneACCESS by TCRdb, which kept in-frame rearrangements only. Such tables lose some clones; where checked, under half of the loss comes from unresolved V genes, and the rest has no known cause. That table supplies the V and J calls and clone size; D and trimming were determined from the DNA. The table for this sample lists 130,000 or so clones; roughly four fifths of them were counted only once. Together, the top ten hold 9% to 13% of the sample.

The clonotype originates from a human donor in a cohort sampled during active COVID-19. The receptor chain draws on TRBV2 and TRBJ2-6; TRBD1 lines up with 7 middle nucleotides. The sample consisted of peripheral blood. The DNA is as follows: TGTGCCAGCAGGACAGGGTTCTCTGGGGCCAACGTCCTAACTTTC. Its coded protein is CASRTGFSGANVLTF.